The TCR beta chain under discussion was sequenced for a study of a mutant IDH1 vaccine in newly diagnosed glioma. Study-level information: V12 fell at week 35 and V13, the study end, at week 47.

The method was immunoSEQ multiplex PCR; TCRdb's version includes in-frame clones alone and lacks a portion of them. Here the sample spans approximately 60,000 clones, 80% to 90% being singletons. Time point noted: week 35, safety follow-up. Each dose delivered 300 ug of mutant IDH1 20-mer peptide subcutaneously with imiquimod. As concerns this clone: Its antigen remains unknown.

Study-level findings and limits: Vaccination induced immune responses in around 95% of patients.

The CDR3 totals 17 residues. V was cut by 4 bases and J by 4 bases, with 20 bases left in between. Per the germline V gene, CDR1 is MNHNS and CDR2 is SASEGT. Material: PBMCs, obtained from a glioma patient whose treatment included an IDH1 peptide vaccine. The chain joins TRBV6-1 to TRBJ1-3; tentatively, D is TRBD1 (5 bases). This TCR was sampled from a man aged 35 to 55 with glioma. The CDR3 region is CASSVQAQGAPGNTIYF. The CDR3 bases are TGTGCCAGCAGTGTTCAAGCCCAGGGTGCCCCGGGAAACACCATATATTTT.